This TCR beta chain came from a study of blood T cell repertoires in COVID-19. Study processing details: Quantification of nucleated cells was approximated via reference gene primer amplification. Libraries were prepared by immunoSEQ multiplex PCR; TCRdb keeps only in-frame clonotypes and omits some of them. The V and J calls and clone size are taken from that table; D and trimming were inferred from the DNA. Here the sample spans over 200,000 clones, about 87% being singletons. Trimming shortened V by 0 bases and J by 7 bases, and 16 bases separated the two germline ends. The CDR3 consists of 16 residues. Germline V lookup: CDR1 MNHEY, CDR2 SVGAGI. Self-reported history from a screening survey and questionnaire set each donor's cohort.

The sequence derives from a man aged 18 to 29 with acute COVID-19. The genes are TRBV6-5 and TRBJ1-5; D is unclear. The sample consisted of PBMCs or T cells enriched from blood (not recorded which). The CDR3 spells CASSYSSPGRGQPQHF. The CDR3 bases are TGTGCCAGCAGTTACTCGAGCCCGGGAAGAGGCCAGCCCCAGCATTTT.